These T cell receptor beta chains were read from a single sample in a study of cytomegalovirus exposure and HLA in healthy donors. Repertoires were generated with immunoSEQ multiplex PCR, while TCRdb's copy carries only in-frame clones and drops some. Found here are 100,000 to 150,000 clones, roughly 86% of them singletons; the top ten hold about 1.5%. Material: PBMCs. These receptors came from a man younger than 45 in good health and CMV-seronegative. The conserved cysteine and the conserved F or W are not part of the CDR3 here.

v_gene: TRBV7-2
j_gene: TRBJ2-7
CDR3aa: ASSLGRLYEQY

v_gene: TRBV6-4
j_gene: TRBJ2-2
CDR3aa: ASSPGQTGELF

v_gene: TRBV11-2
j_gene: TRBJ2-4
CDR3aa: ASSFGREGLKNIQY

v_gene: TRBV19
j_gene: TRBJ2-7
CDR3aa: ASSHRESYEQY

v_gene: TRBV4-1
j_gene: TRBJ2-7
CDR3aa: ASSQGLRGTSYEQY

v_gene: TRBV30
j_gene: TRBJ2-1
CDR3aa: AWSLGAGGEFYNEQF

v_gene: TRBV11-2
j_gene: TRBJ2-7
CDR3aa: ASSLVPGAYEQY

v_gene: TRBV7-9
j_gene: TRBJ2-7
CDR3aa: ASSLLAGNLNEQY

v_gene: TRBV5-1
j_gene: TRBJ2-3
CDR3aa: ASSLAGGGDTQY

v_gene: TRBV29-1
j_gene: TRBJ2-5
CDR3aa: SVRGGRETQY

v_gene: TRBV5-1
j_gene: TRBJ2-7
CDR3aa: ASSFIGGGYEQY

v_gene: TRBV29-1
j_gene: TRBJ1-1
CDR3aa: SVELAVNTEAF

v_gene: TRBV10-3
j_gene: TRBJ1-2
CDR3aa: AISSTGGVGYGYT

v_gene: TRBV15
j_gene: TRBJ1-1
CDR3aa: ATSRDRGPNTEAF

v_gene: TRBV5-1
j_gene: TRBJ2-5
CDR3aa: ASSPSRGETQY

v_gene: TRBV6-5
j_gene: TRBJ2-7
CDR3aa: ASSYGARARNEQY

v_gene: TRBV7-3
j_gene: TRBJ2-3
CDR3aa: ASSSELAGGTDTQY

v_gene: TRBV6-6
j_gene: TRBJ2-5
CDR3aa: ASRGGMGETQY

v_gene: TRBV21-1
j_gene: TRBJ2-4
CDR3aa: ASPGQGAKNIQY

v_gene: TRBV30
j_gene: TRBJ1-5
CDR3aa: AWSEGGSNQPQH

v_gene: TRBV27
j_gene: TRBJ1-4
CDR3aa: ASRGQGGFEKLF

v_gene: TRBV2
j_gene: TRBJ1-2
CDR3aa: ASRVGDRAAYGYT

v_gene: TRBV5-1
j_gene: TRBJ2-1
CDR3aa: ASSLALQTGYNEQF

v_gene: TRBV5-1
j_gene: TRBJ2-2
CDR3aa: ASSYIAVMNTGELF

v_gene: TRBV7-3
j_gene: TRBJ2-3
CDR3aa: ASSLTSGKIDTQY

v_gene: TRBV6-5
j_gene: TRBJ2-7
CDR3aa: ASSYSDSSYEQY

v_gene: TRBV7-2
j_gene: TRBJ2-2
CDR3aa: ASRRLANTGELF

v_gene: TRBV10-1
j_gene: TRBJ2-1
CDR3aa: ASSEPASGSSYNEQF

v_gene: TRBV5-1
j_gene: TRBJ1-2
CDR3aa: ASSLAPTGDGYT

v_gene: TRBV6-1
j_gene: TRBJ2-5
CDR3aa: ASSALAGGSETQY

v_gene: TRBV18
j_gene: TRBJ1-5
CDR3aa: ASSPVTRQGKNQPQH

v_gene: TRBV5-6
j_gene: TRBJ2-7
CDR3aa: ASSRRVRSNEQY

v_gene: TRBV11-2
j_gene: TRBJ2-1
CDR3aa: ASSLDRVGSSEQF

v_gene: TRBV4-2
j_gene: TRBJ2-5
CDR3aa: ASSRLTSGGSQETQY

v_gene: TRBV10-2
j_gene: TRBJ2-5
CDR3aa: ASSDGKTGVVETQY